Listed here are 10 T cell receptor beta chains from one sample, sequenced in a study of cytomegalovirus exposure and HLA in healthy donors. PCR used 60 Vbeta primers and 13 Jbeta primers. Generated by immunoSEQ multiplex PCR, the TCRdb table keeps only in-frame clones and is missing some. This sample has fewer than 150,000 clones; 82% occur once, and the top ten carry approximately 2.4%. Sequences were obtained from PBMCs. The origin of the receptors is a male donor in good health and CMV-seronegative.

There are a few counts of this clone. The rearrangement uses TRBV4-1 and TRBJ2-1; 9 bases are shared with TRBD2. J was trimmed by 6 bases and V by 3 bases; bases with no gene match: 3. The CDR3 contains 14 residues. Germline CDR1 reads MGHRA; CDR2 reads YSYEKL. The CDR3 spells CASSQLAGTNEQFF. In DNA, the CDR3 is TGCGCCAGCAGCCAGCTAGCGGGAACCAATGAGCAGTTCTTC.

The V gene is TRBV5-5, the J gene TRBJ2-7; 10 bases agree with TRBD1. The length of the CDR3 is 14 residues. With 4 bases clipped from V and 5 bases from J, the junction kept 6 bases outside the gene matches. CDR1 is SGHKS, CDR2 YYEKEE, per germline (reference sequence). Here the CDR3 reads CASSRQGAIHEQYF. For the CDR3, the DNA is TGTGCCAGCAGCCGACAGGGGGCGATCCACGAGCAGTACTTC.

This chain joins TRBV4-3 and TRBJ2-4; D not resolved. This CDR3 has 13 residues. Germline V lookup: CDR1 LGHNA, CDR2 YSLEER. Trimming stripped 0 bases from V and 5 bases from J, with 5 bases between. The CDR3: CASSQDLENIQYF. As DNA, the CDR3 is TGCGCCAGCAGCCAAGATTTAGAAAACATTCAGTACTTC.

The chain couples TRBV21-1 to TRBJ2-5; the DNA was not used to check the table's D call, TRBD2. TRBV21-1 is listed as a pseudogene. This CDR3 comprises 10 residues. CDR3 DNA sequence: TGTAAGGGAGTGTCCGAGACCCAGTACTTC. Protein product: CKGVSETQYF.

This chain connects TRBV7-3 to TRBJ2-1, with D perhaps TRBD2 (7 bases). Trimming left V 2 bases short and J 8 bases short, with 10 bases between. Germline V gives CDR1 SGHTA, CDR2 FQGTGA. This CDR3 is built from 13 residues. CDR3 region: CASSLGGADEQFF. CDR3 DNA: TGTGCCAGCAGCTTAGGGGGGGCAGATGAGCAGTTCTTC.

This clone was recorded once. The chain has TRBV29-1 and TRBJ1-2, with TRBD1 identical over 7 bases. Germline values: CDR1 SQVTM, CDR2 ANQGSEA. V trimming: 5 bases; J trimming: 8 bases; junction bases outside the gene matches: 11. CDR3 size: 13 residues. The DNA for the CDR3 is TGCAGCGTTATGGGACAGCTCACATGGGGCTACACCTTC. This gives the protein CSVMGQLTWGYTF.

The V and J genes are TRBV9 and TRBJ1-4; no reliable D call. CDR1 is SGDLS, CDR2 YYNGEE, per germline. V was shortened by 3 bases and J by 6 bases, with 6 bases between the two germline ends. The CDR3 length is 12 residues. Here the CDR3 reads CASSASDEKLFF. DNA of the CDR3: TGTGCCAGCAGCGCGTCGGATGAAAAACTGTTTTTT.

This chain connects TRBV6-1 to TRBJ2-5; D unresolved. The DNA matches TRBJ2-7 better at its end, which makes the J call doubtful. CDR3 size: 11 residues. In germline, CDR1 is MNHNS, CDR2 SASEGT. The CDR3 loop is CASIMSYEQYF. DNA for the CDR3: TGTGCCAGCATTATGAGCTACGAGCAGTACTTC.

The chain carries TRBV5-6 and TRBJ2-1; D not resolved. This CDR3 has 12 residues. Per germline, CDR1 SGHDT and CDR2 YYEEEE. Trimming took off 4 bases at V and 4 bases at J, with 6 bases between the two ends. Here the CDR3 DNA reads TGTGCCAGCAGCGGTCAGTACAATGAGCAGTTCTTC. This gives the protein CASSGQYNEQFF.

The chain links TRBV7-2 to TRBJ2-7, with 9 bases identical to TRBD2. Germline V gives CDR1 SGHTA, CDR2 FQGNSA. Unmatched junction bases numbered 11, after V lost 3 bases and J lost 2 bases. The CDR3 loop spans 17 amino acids. CDR3 protein: CASSFPRGGGSTYEQYF. CDR3 in DNA: TGTGCCAGCAGCTTTCCCCGCGGGGGGGGGTCCACCTACGAGCAGTACTTC.